Below, 24 T cell receptor beta chains from the same sample are listed, as sequenced in a study of neurological immune-mediated disorders. TCRdb independently ran MiXCR on the 5' RACE reads; one entry per CDR3 protein. Here the sample spans around 61,000 distinct CDR3 sequences, approximately 5.3% being singletons. Sequencing used PBMCs. These receptors were obtained from a human donor with multiple sclerosis. The donor label of this sample is uncertain.

This clonotype has a count of ten or more. V usage is TRBV4-1 and J usage is TRBJ1-2; a possible D gene is TRBD1 (5 bases). Germline V gene data show CDR1 as MGHRA and CDR2 as YSYEKL. The CDR3 is made up of 15 amino acids. The V end lost 3 bases, the J end lost 3 bases, and 14 bases lay between the germline ends. The CDR3 reads CASSQGQGWDYGYTF. The CDR3 nucleotides are TGCGCCAGCAGCCAGGGGCAGGGTTGGGACTATGGCTACACCTTC.

For the CDR3, the DNA is TGCAGCGTTGAGTGGGGGGAGCAGTACTTC. Its translation is CSVEWGEQYF. The chain has TRBV29-1 and TRBJ2-1; D assignment may be TRBD1 or TRBD2 (5 bases each). The DNA end lines up better with TRBJ2-7; the J call may be wrong. Germline CDR1 reads SQVTM; CDR2 reads ANQGSEA. The CDR3 length is 10 residues.

There are many counts of this clonotype. In nucleotides, the CDR3 is TGCAGTGCCAGATCGGGGGGGGTGGGCCAGCCCCAGCATTTT. It yields the protein CSARSGGVGQPQHF. The chain uses TRBV20-1 and TRBJ1-5, with D perhaps TRBD1 (5 bases). The germline V gene has CDR1 DFQATT and CDR2 SNEGSKA (reference sequence). V was shortened by 6 bases and J by 7 bases, with 19 bases between the two germline ends. This CDR3 comprises 14 residues.

This clonotype was detected ten times or more. The chain couples TRBV9 to TRBJ2-1, with unresolved D. V lost 0 bases and J 6 bases, leaving 4 bases between the germline ends. The CDR3 covers 12 residues. Looked up from germline, CDR1 is SGDLS and CDR2 is YYNGEE. In nucleotides, the CDR3 is TGTGCCAGCAGCGTAGGCCCCAATGAGCAGTTCTTC. Translation: CASSVGPNEQFF.

Ten or more counts support this clonotype. The chain uses TRBV6-5 and TRBJ2-6; no firm D call. CDR1 MNHEY and CDR2 SVGAGI come from the germline V gene. Trimming cost V 8 bases and J 4 bases, with 18 bases left between them. The CDR3 spans 16 residues. The CDR3 is CASGTTTGSGANVLTF. The CDR3 region has the DNA TGTGCCAGCGGCACTACGACGGGCTCCGGGGCCAACGTCCTGACTTTC.

This clonotype has ten or more counts. The chain uses TRBV11-2 and TRBJ2-3, with a tentative D call TRBD1 (5 bases). Germline CDR1 and CDR2: SGHAT and FQNNGV. CDR3 size: 13 residues. V lost 7 bases, J lost 5 bases, and 13 bases lay in between. The CDR3 here is CASNPRGRDTQYF. The CDR3 coding sequence is TGTGCCAGCAACCCAAGGGGAAGAGATACGCAGTATTTT.

This clonotype was found many times. The gene calls are TRBV20-1 and TRBJ1-1, with a weak D call TRBD1 (5 bases). Germline V gene data show CDR1 as DFQATT and CDR2 as SNEGSKA (reference sequence). The CDR3 length is 12 residues. Trimming took off 6 bases at V and 4 bases at J, with 12 bases between the two ends. In DNA form, the CDR3 reads TGCAGTGCGGGGTGGGACTCCACTGAAGCTTTCTTT. It yields the protein CSAGWDSTEAFF.

This clonotype appeared many times. The chain joins TRBV5-1 to TRBJ2-1, with 15 bases identical to TRBD2. CDR1 SGHRS and CDR2 YFSETQ come from the germline V gene. Trimming removed 3 bases from V and 7 bases from J; junction bases left unmatched: 2. The CDR3 spans 15 residues. The CDR3 protein is CASSSGTSGRNEQFF. The CDR3 bases are TGCGCCAGCAGCTCCGGGACTAGCGGGAGGAATGAGCAGTTCTTC.

There are many counts of this clonotype. V and J are TRBV5-1 and TRBJ2-5; 10 bases are a match to TRBD2. This CDR3 has 16 residues. The junction had 4 bases not matched to a gene; V was cut back by 0 bases and J by 2 bases. The germline gives CDR1 SGHRS, CDR2 YFSETQ. In DNA form, the CDR3 reads TGCGCCAGCAGCTTGGCCCCAGCGGGGGGGCAAGAGACCCAGTACTTC. Protein sequence: CASSLAPAGGQETQYF.

Ten or more counts support this clonotype. The J gene is TRBJ1-2, the V gene TRBV5-1, with 7 bases lining up with TRBD1. V shed 5 bases and J 6 bases; nucleotides not matched to a gene: 7. This CDR3 comprises 13 residues. The germline gives CDR1 SGHRS, CDR2 YFSETQ. DNA of the CDR3: TGCGCCAGCAGTCCCAGGGGGTTGGATGGCTACACCTTC. It specifies CASSPRGLDGYTF.

The rearrangement uses TRBV6-2 or TRBV6-3 and TRBJ2-7, with 9 bases fitting TRBD1. The CDR3 has 15 residues. V shed 5 bases, J shed 2 bases, and the junction held 7 bases outside the gene matches. Germline CDR1 reads MNHEY; CDR2 reads SVGEGT. The CDR3: CASSRPGTGTYEQYF. The CDR3 DNA sequence: TGTGCCAGCAGTCGGCCGGGGACAGGGACCTACGAGCAGTACTTC.

There are many counts of this clonotype. The J gene is TRBJ2-4, the V gene TRBV10-3; 10 bases map to TRBD2. There are 18 residues in the CDR3. CDR1 and CDR2 from the germline V gene are ENHRY and SYGVKD. V lost 2 bases, J lost 2 bases, and 9 bases stayed unmatched. The CDR3 spells CAISEGSGGAATKNIQYF. The CDR3 DNA sequence: TGTGCCATCAGTGAGGGAAGCGGGGGGGCCGCTACCAAAAACATTCAGTACTTC.

The chain is built from TRBV4-1 and TRBJ2-3; TRBD2 is a possible D gene (7 bases). The CDR3 has 17 residues. The germline V gene has CDR1 MGHRA and CDR2 YSYEKL. The germline V and J ends were trimmed by 4 bases and 5 bases, with 22 bases remaining between them. In nucleotides, the CDR3 is TGCGCCAGCAGCCCGCTTTGGGGGGGGGCCACCGGAGATACGCAGTATTTT. This sequence encodes CASSPLWGGATGDTQYF.

This clonotype was seen repeatedly, ten times or more. The rearrangement links TRBV7-2 to TRBJ2-2; 8 nucleotides agree with TRBD1. CDR3 length equals 15 residues. In germline, CDR1 is SGHTA, CDR2 FQGNSA. V shed 5 bases and J 5 bases; nucleotides not matched to a gene: 7. The CDR3 reads CASSPHRGTTGELFF. The CDR3 nucleotides read TGTGCCAGCAGCCCCCACAGGGGGACGACCGGGGAGCTGTTTTTT.

This clonotype was recorded many times. The J gene is TRBJ1-1, the V gene TRBV20-1; D is ambiguous. V lost 0 bases to trimming and J lost 1 base, with 9 bases between them. CDR1 and CDR2 (germline): DFQATT, SNEGSKA (reference sequence). The CDR3 contains 14 residues. Written as DNA, the CDR3 is TGCAGTGCTAGAGATGTCAGACAGAACACTGAAGCTTTCTTT. This gives the protein CSARDVRQNTEAFF.

There are many counts of this clonotype. The chain has TRBV20-1 and TRBJ1-1, with D uncertain. The germline V gene encodes CDR1 DFQATT and CDR2 SNEGSKA (reference sequence). V was trimmed by 1 base and J by 2 bases, leaving 11 bases between them. This CDR3 contains 14 residues. In DNA form, the CDR3 reads TGCAGTGCTAGAGCTATTACAGTAAACACTGAAGCTTTCTTT. It is translated as CSARAITVNTEAFF.

This clonotype was observed at least ten times. This chain uses TRBV5-1 with TRBJ1-2; D is undetermined. CDR1 and CDR2 (germline): SGHRS, YFSETQ. The CDR3 length is 15 residues. V was clipped by 2 bases and J by 2 bases, with 13 bases between them. CDR3 DNA: TGCGCCAGCAGCTTTGCCATCGGAGAAAACTATGGCTACACCTTC. Translation: CASSFAIGENYGYTF.

The table lists this clonotype with a few counts. One junction end does not reproduce the germline sequence, and a read error may be involved. The chain joins TRBV10-3 to TRBJ2-6; 10 nucleotides align to TRBD2. The CDR3 totals 17 residues. Germline-derived CDR1 and CDR2 are ENHRY and SYGVKD. For the CDR3, the DNA is TGTGCCATCGGACCTAGCGGGGGAATGTCTGGGGCCAACGTTCTGACTTTC. Its protein product is CAIGPSGGMSGANVLTF.

This clonotype was detected ten times or more. The chain employs TRBV12-3 or TRBV12-4 and TRBJ1-2, with 10 bases lining up with TRBD1. The CDR3 runs to 15 residues. The V gene end was trimmed by 6 bases and the J gene end by 3 bases; junction bases not matched to a gene: 7. The CDR3 loop reads CASSPGDRGYYGYTF. The DNA for the CDR3 is TGTGCCAGCAGCCCCGGGGACAGGGGCTACTATGGCTACACCTTC.

This clonotype was seen at least ten times. The V call is TRBV2, the J call TRBJ2-3; TRBD2 matches at 7 bases. Per germline, CDR1 SNHLY and CDR2 FYNNEI. The CDR3 spans 17 residues. The trim removed 4 bases at V and 0 bases at J, leaving 10 bases unmatched. The CDR3 here is CASSVWLAVGSTDTQYF. The CDR3 DNA reads as TGTGCCAGCAGTGTTTGGCTAGCGGTAGGGAGCACAGATACGCAGTATTTT.

The V gene is TRBV11-3, the J gene TRBJ2-7, with TRBD1 as a possible D gene (5 bases). CDR3 length: 13 amino acids. CDR1 is SGHNT and CDR2 is YENEEA in the germline V gene. V lost 5 bases, J lost 4 bases, and 12 bases lay in between. The CDR3 bases are TGTGCCAGCAGCCCAGGGCCCAATTACGAGCAGTACTTC. Translation gives CASSPGPNYEQYF.

There are many counts of this clonotype. The chain carries TRBV20-1 and TRBJ2-7; perhaps TRBD2 as D (6 bases). Between the trimmed V and J ends, which lost 1 base and 4 bases, there was a span of 17 bases. Germline CDR1 DFQATT, CDR2 SNEGSKA (reference sequence). CDR3 size: 15 residues. As DNA, the CDR3 is TGCAGTGCTAGAGGCTCGGGGGTAGCGGTTTACGAGCAGTACTTC. Protein product: CSARGSGVAVYEQYF.

Many counts were recorded for this clonotype. The CDR3 region has the DNA TGCGCCAGCAGCTCGGGACTGGGGGGTCAGCCCCAGCATTTT. It translates to CASSSGLGGQPQHF. The chain uses TRBV5-1 and TRBJ1-5, with a weak D call TRBD1 (5 bases). V dropped 3 bases and J dropped 6 bases, with 13 bases sitting between them. The length of the CDR3 is 14 residues. Germline CDR1 reads SGHRS; CDR2 reads YFSETQ.

The chain has TRBV5-5 and TRBJ1-1; D may be TRBD1 (5 bases). CDR1 and CDR2 (germline): SGHKS, YYEKEE (reference sequence). This CDR3 has 13 residues. The V gene lost 0 bases and the J gene lost 5 bases, with 8 bases spanning the gap. The CDR3 DNA reads TGTGCCAGCAGCTTGGAGGGGAGGACTGAAGCTTTCTTT. This sequence encodes CASSLEGRTEAFF.